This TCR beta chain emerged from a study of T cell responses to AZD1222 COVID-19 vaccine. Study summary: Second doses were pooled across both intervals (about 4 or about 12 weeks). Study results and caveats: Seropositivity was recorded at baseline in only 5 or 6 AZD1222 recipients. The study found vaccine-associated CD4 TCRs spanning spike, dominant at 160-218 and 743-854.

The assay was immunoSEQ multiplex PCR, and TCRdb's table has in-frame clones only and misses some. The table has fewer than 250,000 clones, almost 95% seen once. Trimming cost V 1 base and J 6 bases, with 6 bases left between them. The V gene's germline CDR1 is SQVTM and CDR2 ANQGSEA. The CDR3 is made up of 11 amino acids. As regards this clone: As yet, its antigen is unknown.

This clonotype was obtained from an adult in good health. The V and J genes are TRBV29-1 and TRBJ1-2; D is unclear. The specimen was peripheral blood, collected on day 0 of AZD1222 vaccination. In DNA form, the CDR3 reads TGCAGCGTTGAAGCGCCGAATGGCTACACCTTC. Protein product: CSVEAPNGYTF.